One sample yielded the 20 T cell receptor beta chains listed below, sequenced in a study of radiation and T cells in renal cell carcinoma (dated by TCRdb to 2019 to 2021). Library preparation was by the immunoSEQ multiplex PCR assay. TCRdb carries this immuneACCESS record with in-frame sequences only. Its versions omit some clonotypes, under half of them owing to an unresolved V gene in the studies checked, with the rest unexplained. Recorded for this sample are approximately 45,000 clones; 83% of them occurred a single time. The ten largest make up around 31% of the sample. The time point label on this specimen signifies: baseline pretreatment blood. According to the study, the label for this sample's treatment or condition signals: 15 Gy SBRT to primary tumor, nephrectomy 4 weeks later. The sequenced sample was blood, obtained from a patient whose treatment included radiotherapy and nephrectomy. Every receptor here comes from a woman aged 70-85 years with renal cell carcinoma.

V is TRBV2 and J is TRBJ2-6; D unresolved. From germline, CDR1 is SNHLY and CDR2 FYNNEI. The V gene lost 7 bases and the J gene lost 0 bases, with 19 bases spanning the gap. This CDR3 has 18 amino acids. The CDR3 loop is CASKTHGNTFSGANVLTF. CDR3 nucleotides: TGTGCCAGCAAGACCCATGGGAACACCTTCTCTGGGGCCAACGTCCTGACTTTC.

The chain links TRBV7-2 to TRBJ2-5, with D tentatively TRBD2 (7 bases). CDR3 size: 15 residues. Trimming cost V 6 bases and J 1 base, with 15 bases left between them. CDR1 and CDR2 from the germline V gene are SGHTA and FQGNSA. CDR3 loop: CASSYAGAPQETQYF. CDR3 in DNA: TGTGCCAGCAGTTACGCGGGGGCCCCCCAAGAGACCCAGTACTTC.

The genes are TRBV7-3 and TRBJ2-2; D is undetermined. The CDR3 has 14 residues. Trimming took off 4 bases at V and 5 bases at J, with 11 bases between the two ends. Germline V gives CDR1 SGHTA, CDR2 FQGTGA. The CDR3 region has the DNA TGTGCCAGCAGCTACACGGGTGGAACCGGGGAGCTGTTTTTT. This translates into CASSYTGGTGELFF.

V gene TRBV5-1 combines with J gene TRBJ2-3; possible D gene TRBD2, 6 bases. CDR3 length: 15 amino acids. CDR1 is SGHRS, CDR2 YFSETQ, per germline. Trimming pared 3 bases from V and 4 bases from J, leaving 15 bases between. CDR3 in DNA: TGCGCCAGCAGCTCGGGCGGGGATGTTGCAGATACGCAGTATTTT. Amino acids: CASSSGGDVADTQYF.

CDR3 protein: CASTRTGGLGTYEQYF. The CDR3 DNA is TGTGCCAGCACCCGGACAGGGGGCCTAGGGACCTACGAGCAGTACTTC. This chain uses TRBV5-8 with TRBJ2-7; TRBD1 agrees at 11 bases. Germline lookup yields CDR1 SGHTS and CDR2 YDEGEE. Trimming removed 6 bases from V and 2 bases from J; junction bases left unmatched: 10. The CDR3 sequence is 16 residues long.

The count of this clone is one. This chain's CDR3 is CAISDVGGVGSNQPQHF. CDR3 bases: TGTGCCATCAGTGACGTGGGAGGGGTTGGAAGCAATCAGCCCCAGCATTTT. This chain connects TRBV10-3 to TRBJ1-5, with a weak D call TRBD1 (5 bases). CDR3 size: 17 residues. V was shortened by 3 bases and J by 1 base, with 16 bases between the two germline ends. Germline CDR1 is ENHRY and CDR2 is SYGVKD.

The V call is TRBV4-1, the J call TRBJ2-5, with D uncertain. Germline CDR1 and CDR2: MGHRA and YSYEKL. Trimming left V 0 bases short and J 7 bases short, with 12 bases between. The CDR3 loop spans 14 amino acids. The CDR3 DNA sequence: TGCGCCAGCAGCCAAGATATGGTCGCCGGGACCCAGTACTTC. Its protein product is CASSQDMVAGTQYF.

The chain links TRBV5-1 to TRBJ2-1, with D possibly being TRBD1 or TRBD2 (6 bases each). The CDR3 loop spans 14 amino acids. Germline V gives CDR1 SGHRS, CDR2 YFSETQ. V gave up 3 bases and J gave up 6 bases, with 13 bases separating them. The DNA for the CDR3 is TGCGCCAGCAGCTCTCTAGGGGGGAGCAATGAGCAGTTCTTC. Protein: CASSSLGGSNEQFF.

The chain has TRBV5-1 and TRBJ1-1; D unresolved. The CDR3 extends over 16 amino acids. The germline V gene encodes CDR1 SGHRS and CDR2 YFSETQ. Trimming took 0 bases from V and 0 from J, leaving 12 bases between them. The CDR3 sequence is CASSLGQHLLNTEAFF. The CDR3 DNA follows: TGCGCCAGCAGCTTGGGACAACACCTATTGAACACTGAAGCTTTCTTT.

The chain's CDR3 is CASSSTYEQYF. The CDR3 DNA is TGTGCCAGCAGCTCTACCTACGAGCAGTACTTC. The chain recombines TRBV7-2 with TRBJ2-7; D unresolved. In germline, CDR1 is SGHTA, CDR2 FQGNSA. This CDR3 spans 11 amino acids. V lost 4 bases to trimming and J lost 2 bases, with 3 bases between them.

The chain joins TRBV19 to TRBJ1-1; TRBD1 agrees at 7 bases. J lost 4 bases, V lost 5 bases, and 7 bases had no gene match. Per the germline V gene, CDR1 is LNHDA and CDR2 is SQIVND (reference sequence). CDR3 length equals 14 residues. The chain's CDR3 is CASSGQQGITEAFF. CDR3 in DNA: TGTGCCAGTAGTGGTCAACAGGGGATCACTGAAGCTTTCTTT. The full variable domain, in which reference TRBV19 and TRBJ1-1 provide the parts outside the CDR3, is DGGITQSPKYLFRKEGQNVTLSCEQNLNHDAMYWYRQDPGQGLRLIYYSQIVNDFQKGDIAEGYSVSREKKESFPLTVTSAQKNPTAFYLCASSGQQGITEAFFGQGTRLTVV.

This clone appeared once. The chain combines TRBV10-1 with TRBJ1-1; D is perhaps TRBD1 (5 bases). In germline, CDR1 is WNHNN, CDR2 SYGVQD (reference sequence). This CDR3 comprises 13 residues. V lost 6 bases and J 6 bases, leaving 14 bases between the germline ends. CDR3 in DNA: TGCGCCAGCAGGGTCCACGGGGGATCTGAAGCTTTCTTT. Translating gives CASRVHGGSEAFF.

The J gene is TRBJ1-2, the V gene TRBV5-1; 8 nucleotides align to TRBD1. The CDR3 spans 15 residues. Germline V gives CDR1 SGHRS, CDR2 YFSETQ. V shed 0 bases and J 6 bases; nucleotides not matched to a gene: 7. The CDR3 spells CASSLAGQGSDGYTF. The CDR3 DNA follows: TGCGCCAGCAGCTTGGCCGGACAGGGAAGTGATGGCTACACCTTC.

This chain uses TRBV4-3 with TRBJ1-6, with D maybe TRBD1 (5 bases). With 0 bases removed from V and 14 bases from J, the gap between germline ends came to 11 bases. CDR3 size: 13 residues. Germline values: CDR1 LGHNA, CDR2 YSLEER. The CDR3: CASSQDIGGTLHF. In DNA form, the CDR3 reads TGCGCCAGCAGCCAAGATATCGGGGGGACCCTCCACTTT.

This rearrangement joins TRBV9 to TRBJ2-1, with 8 bases identical to TRBD2. The CDR3 is 16 residues long. The V gene end was trimmed by 0 bases and the J gene end by 7 bases; junction bases not matched to a gene: 9. Looked up from germline, CDR1 is SGDLS and CDR2 is YYNGEE. The CDR3 DNA reads as TGTGCCAGCAGCGTAGGACGGGGGGGGCCTAGAAATGAGCAGTTCTTC. Amino acid sequence: CASSVGRGGPRNEQFF.

The V call is TRBV4-2, the J call TRBJ2-7, with 7 bases aligning to TRBD2. J gave up 1 base and V 0 bases, and 6 bases lay outside the gene matches. This CDR3 has 16 residues. From germline, CDR1 is LGHNA and CDR2 YNFKEQ. In nucleotides, the CDR3 is TGTGCCAGCAGCCAAGATTGGGCGGGGGAGTCCTACGAGCAGTACTTC. Translated: CASSQDWAGESYEQYF.

This clone was detected a few times. Within the sample, other DNA sequences also encode this same CDR3. This chain links TRBV5-1 with TRBJ2-5; 8 bases match TRBD1. The V gene's germline CDR1 is SGHRS and CDR2 YFSETQ. The CDR3 covers 13 residues. V was clipped by 4 bases and J by 5 bases; unmatched bases: 4. CDR3 residues: CASSQGARETQYF. As DNA, the CDR3 is TGCGCCAGCAGCCAGGGGGCGCGGGAGACCCAGTACTTC.

This clone appeared a single time. The chain combines TRBV29-1 with TRBJ1-1; 7 bases map to TRBD1. The V gene's germline CDR1 is SQVTM and CDR2 ANQGSEA. Trimming removed 6 bases from V and 3 bases from J; junction bases left unmatched: 10. The CDR3 totals 14 residues. In nucleotides, the CDR3 is TGCAGCGTGCTCCCGGAGGGGGCGTACACTGAAGCTTTCTTT. Translated: CSVLPEGAYTEAFF.

V usage is TRBV7-9 and J usage is TRBJ1-1, with D perhaps TRBD1 (6 bases). This CDR3 comprises 13 residues. The germline gives CDR1 SEHNR, CDR2 FQNEAQ (reference sequence). V was shortened by 5 bases and J by 5 bases, with 12 bases between the two germline ends. CDR3 DNA: TGTGCCAGCAGCAAAGGGGGAATAACTGAAGCTTTCTTT. Amino acid sequence: CASSKGGITEAFF.

The rearrangement links TRBV9 to TRBJ1-2, with 8 bases aligning to TRBD1. The V gene's germline CDR1 is SGDLS and CDR2 YYNGEE. V trimming: 4 bases; J trimming: 2 bases; junction bases outside the gene matches: 7. This CDR3 region has 15 residues. CDR3 bases: TGTGCCAGCAGCCTCCTGGGGGACAGGAACTATGGCTACACCTTC. Translated, it gives CASSLLGDRNYGYTF.